This T cell receptor (beta chain) was found in a study of T cell responses to AZD1222 COVID-19 vaccine. Points from the study as a whole: Unmutated variant regions reportedly attract nearly half of all spike-specific TCRs.

The protocol was immunoSEQ multiplex PCR, while the TCRdb copy is restricted to in-frame clones and leaves out a portion. The sample has approximately 150,000 clones; more than 85% are singletons. The germline V gene has CDR1 LGHDT and CDR2 YNNKEL (reference sequence). With 4 bases removed from V and 2 bases from J, the gap between germline ends came to 6 bases. The length of the CDR3 is 12 residues. Regarding this clone: Its matching antigen is unknown.

The genes are TRBV3-1 (or the pseudogene TRBV3-2) and TRBJ2-7; D unresolved. Specimen: peripheral blood, collected 28 days after the second AZD1222 dose. The source is an adult who received the AZD1222 COVID-19 vaccine. CDR3 coding DNA: TGTGCCAGCAGCCGAGCCACCTACGAGCAGTACTTC. It codes for CASSRATYEQYF.